This T cell receptor beta chain was obtained from a study of cytomegalovirus exposure and HLA in healthy donors (dated by TCRdb to the late 2010s). The study in broad terms: The 700 or so repertoires of the first cohort and the 95 to 150 validation repertoires were produced on the same platform, according to a later analysis. The aim of the study was to test whether cataloging public T cell receptors could identify signatures of past pathogen exposure. Besides the first cohort of 500 to 700 subjects, a separate validation cohort made up of some 110 different subjects was used. To predict cytomegalovirus infection status, the study brought together high-throughput TCR immunosequencing, statistical association of individual TCRs with disease status, and machine learning. The paper as a whole reports these results and caveats: Most TCR sequences were observed very rarely across donors, whereas some public TCRs were present in many individuals. The authors suggested that the approach could potentially be extended to other disease states and immunological phenotypes. Subsequent analysis determined that TCRs grouped into clusters in the first cohort also showed a tendency toward co-occurrence across the roughly 120 validation repertoires, and approximately 94% of cluster scores exceeded 0. In vitro tests confirmed that a few of the cytomegalovirus-associated TCR beta chains recognize cytomegalovirus antigens. A later analysis had no HLA typing for the validation cohort, so co-occurrence there was scored across all 120 or so repertoires. In both the original and validation cohorts, the classifier was reported to diagnose cytomegalovirus status with high specificity and sensitivity. The study gave a list of some 150 TCR beta chains associated with cytomegalovirus.

The donors were included in the validation cohort of approximately 130 subjects, a group kept apart from the approximately 700-subject first cohort. Reading from cysteine to phenylalanine, the CDR3 counts 15 amino acids. Kept here is only the CDR3 DNA, which spans 45 bases and is read in frame from base 1. Looking up the germline V gene yields CDR1 MGHRA and CDR2 YSYEKL. After removal of 4 bases from V and 0 bases from J, the junction retains 1 base not matched to a gene. Note on this clone: No cognate antigen has been identified for it. Base quality data are lacking; no much larger clone is found one base away.

Library construction relied on the immunoSEQ multiplex PCR assay. In the paper's pipeline: A statistical classification framework was developed to diagnose cytomegalovirus status using the catalog of TCR beta chain sequences. TCRdb stores this immuneACCESS table with in-frame sequences only. Part of the clones is absent; in the studies checked, under half of the shortfall reflects unresolved V genes, and no reason is known for the rest. Clone size and the V and J calls come from that table; the DNA yielded D and trimming. The sample profile shows some 340,000 clones; approximately 86% of them were found once. 1.2% of the sample is taken by the ten largest.

The chain employs TRBV4-1 and TRBJ1-3, and 9 bases in between align with TRBD1. The receptor's source is a young woman in good health and CMV-seropositive. Input material: PBMCs. The CDR3 reads CASSPDRGSGNTIYF. The nucleotide sequence reads TGCGCCAGCAGCCCGGACAGGGGCTCTGGAAACACCATATATTTT.